This TCR beta chain is from a study of neurological immune-mediated disorders. Notes on the study in general: There were no CDR3 amino acid sequences shared by expanded clones across subjects, a result suggesting private repertoires in all groups. It was the repertoires of 18 of 34 multiple sclerosis patients that phylogenetic grouping placed in one related-CDR3 cluster, which is a possible signature.

Germline V gene lookup returns CDR1 SGHKS and CDR2 YYEKEE (reference sequence). V lost 4 bases to trimming and J lost 0 bases; unmatched junction nucleotides: 9. The CDR3 contains 18 residues. At least ten counts were recorded for this clonotype. Its antigen is as yet unknown. Synthesis of cDNA used 5'RACE (with 10-nucleotide random UMIs). A single record per CDR3 protein comes from TCRdb applying MiXCR to the 5' RACE reads. The repertoire has under 70,000 distinct CDR3 sequences, 3% to 4% of them found once; the top ten carry approximately 3.1%. The sample consisted of PBMCs. This receptor was identified in a woman under 40 with multiple sclerosis. The rearrangement joins TRBV5-5 to TRBJ2-2; 10 nucleotides match TRBD2. The CDR3 sequence is CASSTKLAGTANTGELFF. In DNA form, the CDR3 reads TGTGCCAGCAGCACGAAACTAGCGGGAACAGCGAACACCGGGGAGCTGTTTTTT. Combining the CDR3 with reference TRBV5-5 and TRBJ2-2 gives the whole variable domain DAGVTQSPTHLIKTRGQQVTLRCSPISGHKSVSWYQQVLGQGPQFIFQYYEKEERGRGNFPDRFSARQFPNYSSELNVNALLLGDSALYLCASSTKLAGTANTGELFFGEGSRLTVL.